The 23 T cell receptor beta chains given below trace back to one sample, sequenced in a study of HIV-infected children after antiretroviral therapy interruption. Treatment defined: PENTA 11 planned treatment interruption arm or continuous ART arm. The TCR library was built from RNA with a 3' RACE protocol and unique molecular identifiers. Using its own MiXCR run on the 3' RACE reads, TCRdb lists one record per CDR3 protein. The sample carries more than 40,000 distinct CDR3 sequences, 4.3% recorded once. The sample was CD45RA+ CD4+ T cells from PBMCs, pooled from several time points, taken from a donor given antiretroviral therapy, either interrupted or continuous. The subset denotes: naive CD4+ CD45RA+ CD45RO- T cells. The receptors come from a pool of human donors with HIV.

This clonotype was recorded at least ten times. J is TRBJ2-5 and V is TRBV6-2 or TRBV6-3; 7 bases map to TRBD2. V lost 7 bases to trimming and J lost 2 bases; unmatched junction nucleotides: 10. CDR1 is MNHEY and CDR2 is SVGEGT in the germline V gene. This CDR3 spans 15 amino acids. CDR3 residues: CASTPGGAGQETQYF. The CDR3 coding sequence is TGTGCCAGCACGCCGGGGGGAGCGGGGCAAGAGACCCAGTACTTC.

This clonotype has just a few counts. The CDR3 sequence: CASSRKWDSTTDTQYF. The CDR3 bases are TGTGCCAGCAGCCGGAAATGGGACAGTACCACAGATACGCAGTATTTT. This rearrangement joins TRBV4-2 to TRBJ2-3; 7 nucleotides line up with TRBD1. V gave up 4 bases and J gave up 2 bases; unmatched junction bases: 9. CDR1 and CDR2 from the germline V gene are LGHNA and YNFKEQ. CDR3 size: 16 residues.

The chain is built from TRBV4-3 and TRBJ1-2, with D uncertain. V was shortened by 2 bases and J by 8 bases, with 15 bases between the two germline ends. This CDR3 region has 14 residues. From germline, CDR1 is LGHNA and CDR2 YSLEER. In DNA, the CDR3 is TGCGCCAGCAGCCAATTCGGAGGAAGAGAGGGCTACACCTTC. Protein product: CASSQFGGREGYTF.

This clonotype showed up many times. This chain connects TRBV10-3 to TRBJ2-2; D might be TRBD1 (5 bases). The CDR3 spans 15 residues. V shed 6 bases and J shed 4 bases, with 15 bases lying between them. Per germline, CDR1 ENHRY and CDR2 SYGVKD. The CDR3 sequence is CAIRPTGRATGELFF. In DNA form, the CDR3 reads TGTGCCATCAGACCCACAGGAAGGGCCACCGGGGAGCTGTTTTTT.

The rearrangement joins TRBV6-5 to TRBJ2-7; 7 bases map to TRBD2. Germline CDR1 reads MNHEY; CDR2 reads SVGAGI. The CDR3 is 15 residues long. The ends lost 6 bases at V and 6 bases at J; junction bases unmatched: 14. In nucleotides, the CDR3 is TGTGCCAGCAGCTCTAGGGACTACCTCTCCGGCGAGCAGTACTTC. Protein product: CASSSRDYLSGEQYF.

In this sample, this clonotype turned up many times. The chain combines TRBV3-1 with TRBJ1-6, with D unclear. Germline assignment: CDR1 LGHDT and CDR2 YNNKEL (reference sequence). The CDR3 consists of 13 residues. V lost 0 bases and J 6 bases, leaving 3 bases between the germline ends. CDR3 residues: CASSQEGNSPLHF. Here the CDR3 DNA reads TGTGCCAGCAGCCAAGAGGGTAATTCACCCCTCCACTTT.

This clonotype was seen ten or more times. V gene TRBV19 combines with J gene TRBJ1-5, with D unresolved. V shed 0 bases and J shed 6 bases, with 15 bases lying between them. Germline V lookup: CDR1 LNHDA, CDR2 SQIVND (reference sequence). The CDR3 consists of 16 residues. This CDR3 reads CASSIDRVGRSQPQHF. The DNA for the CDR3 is TGTGCCAGTAGTATAGATCGAGTGGGCAGAAGTCAGCCCCAGCATTTT.

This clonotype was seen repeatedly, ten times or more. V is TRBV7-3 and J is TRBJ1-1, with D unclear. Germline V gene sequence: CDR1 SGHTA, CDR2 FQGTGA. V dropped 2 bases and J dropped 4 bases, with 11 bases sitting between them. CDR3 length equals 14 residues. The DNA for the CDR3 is TGTGCCAGCAGCTTAGGAGGGAGTGGCACTGAAGCTTTCTTT. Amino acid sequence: CASSLGGSGTEAFF.

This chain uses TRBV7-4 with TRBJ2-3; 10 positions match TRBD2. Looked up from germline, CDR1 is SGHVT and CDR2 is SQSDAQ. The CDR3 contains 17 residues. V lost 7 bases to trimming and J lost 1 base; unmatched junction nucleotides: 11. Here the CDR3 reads CASNPLAGVPRTDTQYF. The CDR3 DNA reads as TGTGCCAGCAATCCCCTAGCGGGGGTCCCACGCACAGATACGCAGTATTTT. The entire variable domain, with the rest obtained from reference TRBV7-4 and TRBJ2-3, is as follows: GAGVSQSPRYKVAKRGRDVALRCDSISGHVTLYWYRQTLGQGSEVLTYSQSDAQRDKSGRPSGRFSAERPERSVSTLKIQRTEQGDSAVYLCASNPLAGVPRTDTQYFGPGTRLTVL.

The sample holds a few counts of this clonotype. The CDR3 DNA follows: TGCAGTGCTAGCCTCGGGGGCGGCCCGGAGACCCAGTACTTC. Protein product: CSASLGGGPETQYF. The V call is TRBV20-1, the J call TRBJ2-5, with D possibly being TRBD1 or TRBD2 (6 bases each). CDR3 length: 14 amino acids. CDR1 and CDR2 from the germline V gene are DFQATT and SNEGSKA (reference sequence). The V end lost 3 bases, the J end lost 5 bases, and 16 bases lay between the germline ends.

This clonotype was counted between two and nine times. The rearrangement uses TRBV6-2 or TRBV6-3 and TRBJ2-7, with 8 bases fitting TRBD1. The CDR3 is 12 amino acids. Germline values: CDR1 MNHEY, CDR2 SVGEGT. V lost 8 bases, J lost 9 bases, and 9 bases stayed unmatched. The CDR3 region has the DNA TGTGCCAGCCAATTCAGGGGGCAAGTGCAGTACTTC. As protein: CASQFRGQVQYF.

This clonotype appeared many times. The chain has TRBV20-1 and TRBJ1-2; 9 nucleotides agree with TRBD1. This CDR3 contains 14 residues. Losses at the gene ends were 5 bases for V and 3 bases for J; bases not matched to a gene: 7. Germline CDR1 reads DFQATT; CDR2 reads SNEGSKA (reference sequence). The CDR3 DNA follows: TGCAGTGCTGACCCCGGGACAGGGTACTATGGCTACACCTTC. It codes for CSADPGTGYYGYTF.

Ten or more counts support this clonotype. For the CDR3, the DNA is TGTGCCAGCAGTTTATTCTACAATGAGCAGTTCTTC. It encodes CASSLFYNEQFF. This chain connects TRBV28 to TRBJ2-1; D gene ambiguous. The CDR3 length is 12 residues. Between the trimmed V and J ends, which lost 1 base and 3 bases, there was a span of 1 base. The germline V gene encodes CDR1 MDHEN and CDR2 SYDVKM.

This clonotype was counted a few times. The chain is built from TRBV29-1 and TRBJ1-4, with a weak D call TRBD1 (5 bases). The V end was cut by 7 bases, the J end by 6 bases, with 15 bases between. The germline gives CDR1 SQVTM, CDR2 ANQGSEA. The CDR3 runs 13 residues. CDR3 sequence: CSAGEGWDEKLFF. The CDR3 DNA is TGCAGCGCGGGGGAGGGCTGGGATGAAAAACTGTTTTTT.

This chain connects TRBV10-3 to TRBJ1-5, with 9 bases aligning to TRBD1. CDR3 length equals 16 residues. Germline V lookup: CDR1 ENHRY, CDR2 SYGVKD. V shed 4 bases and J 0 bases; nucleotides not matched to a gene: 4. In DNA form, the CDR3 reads TGTGCCATCAGTGGGGGACAGGGCCCTAGCAATCAGCCCCAGCATTTT. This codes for CAISGGQGPSNQPQHF.

The CDR3 reads CASSLVGTRTEAFF. In nucleotides, the CDR3 is TGTGCCAGCAGCCTGGTAGGGACAAGGACTGAAGCTTTCTTT. V and J are TRBV5-6 and TRBJ1-1; D possibly corresponds to TRBD1 (6 bases). This CDR3 region has 14 residues. CDR1 and CDR2 from the germline V gene are SGHDT and YYEEEE. V lost 4 bases and J lost 5, with 15 bases in between.

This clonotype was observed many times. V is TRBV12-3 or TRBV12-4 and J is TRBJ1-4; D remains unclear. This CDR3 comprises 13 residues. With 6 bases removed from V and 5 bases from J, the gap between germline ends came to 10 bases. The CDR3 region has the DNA TGTGCCAGCAGAACCCAGCGAAATGAAAAACTGTTTTTT. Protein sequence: CASRTQRNEKLFF.

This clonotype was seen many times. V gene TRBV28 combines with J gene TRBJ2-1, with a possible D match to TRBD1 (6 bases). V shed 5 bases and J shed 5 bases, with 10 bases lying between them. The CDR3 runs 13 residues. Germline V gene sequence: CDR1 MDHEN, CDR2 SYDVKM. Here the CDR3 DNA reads TGTGCCAGCAGTCCCAGGACAGACAATGAGCAGTTCTTC. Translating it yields CASSPRTDNEQFF.

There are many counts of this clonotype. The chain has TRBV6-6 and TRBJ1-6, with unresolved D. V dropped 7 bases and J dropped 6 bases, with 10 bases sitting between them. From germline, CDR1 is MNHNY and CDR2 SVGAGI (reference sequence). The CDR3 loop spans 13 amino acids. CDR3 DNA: TGTGCCAGCAAAGAGGAGAGTAATTCACCCCTCCACTTT. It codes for CASKEESNSPLHF.

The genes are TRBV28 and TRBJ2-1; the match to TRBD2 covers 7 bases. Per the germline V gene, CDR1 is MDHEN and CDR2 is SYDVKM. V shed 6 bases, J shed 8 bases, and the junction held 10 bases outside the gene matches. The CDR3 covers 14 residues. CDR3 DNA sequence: TGTGCCAGCAGAGCGGGCGGGGGTGACGATGAGCAGTTCTTC. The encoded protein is CASRAGGGDDEQFF.

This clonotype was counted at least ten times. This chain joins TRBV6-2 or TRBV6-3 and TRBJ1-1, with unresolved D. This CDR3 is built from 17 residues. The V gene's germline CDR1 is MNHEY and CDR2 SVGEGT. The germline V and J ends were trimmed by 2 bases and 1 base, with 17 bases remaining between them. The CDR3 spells CASSYGRWSPQNTEAFF. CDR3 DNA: TGTGCCAGCAGTTACGGGAGGTGGTCCCCGCAGAACACTGAAGCTTTCTTT.

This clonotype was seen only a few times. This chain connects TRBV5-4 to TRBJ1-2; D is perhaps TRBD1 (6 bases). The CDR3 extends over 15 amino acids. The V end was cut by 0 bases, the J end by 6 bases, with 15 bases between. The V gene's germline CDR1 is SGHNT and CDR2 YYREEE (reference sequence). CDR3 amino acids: CASSLAGGRRDGYTF. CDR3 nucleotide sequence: TGTGCCAGCAGCTTGGCCGGGGGGCGGAGGGATGGCTACACCTTC.

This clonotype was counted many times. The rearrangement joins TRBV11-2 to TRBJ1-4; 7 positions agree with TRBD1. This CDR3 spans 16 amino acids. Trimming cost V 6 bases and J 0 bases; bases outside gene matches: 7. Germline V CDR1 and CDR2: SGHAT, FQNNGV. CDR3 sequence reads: CASRVGGGTTNEKLFF. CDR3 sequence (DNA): TGTGCCAGCAGAGTAGGAGGGGGCACAACTAATGAAAAACTGTTTTTT.